These 9 T cell receptor beta chains came from one sample sequenced in a study of blood T cell repertoires in COVID-19. Repertoires were generated with immunoSEQ multiplex PCR, while TCRdb's copy carries only in-frame clones and drops some. Here the sample spans 190,000 or so clones, roughly 77% being singletons. The specimen sequenced was peripheral blood. Source of these receptors: a woman older than 75 with COVID-19, enrolled during active disease.

CDR3 region: CASSQEVTGGPYGYTF. CDR3 sequence (DNA): TGCGCCAGCAGCCAAGAAGTGACAGGGGGTCCCTATGGCTACACCTTC. The J gene is TRBJ1-2, the V gene TRBV4-3, with 9 bases fitting TRBD1. Per germline, CDR1 LGHNA and CDR2 YSLEER. This CDR3 has 16 amino acids. J was trimmed by 4 bases and V by 0 bases; bases with no gene match: 6.

Only one count was recorded for this clone. CDR3 residues: CASSLSGNEQFF. CDR3 sequence (DNA): TGTGCCAGCAGCTTAAGCGGCAATGAGCAGTTCTTC. The genes are TRBV11-2 and TRBJ2-1; the D gene is possibly TRBD2 (5 bases). The CDR3 totals 12 residues. Germline CDR1 is SGHAT and CDR2 is FQNNGV. V lost 2 bases and J lost 6, with 5 bases in between.

This rearrangement joins TRBV6-4 to TRBJ2-3, with TRBD2 identical over 10 bases. This CDR3 spans 14 amino acids. Germline CDR1 reads MRHNA; CDR2 reads SNTAGT. V gave up 4 bases and J gave up 5 bases; unmatched junction bases: 3. CDR3 DNA sequence: TGTGCCAGCAGTGTTAGACTAGCGGGAGATACGCAGTATTTT. Translating it yields CASSVRLAGDTQYF.

This chain uses TRBV3-1 (or the pseudogene TRBV3-2) with TRBJ2-2, with 8 nucleotides matching TRBD2. The CDR3 length is 16 residues. V was pared by 1 base and J by 1 base, with 2 bases of the junction left unmatched. Per the germline V gene, CDR1 is LGHDT and CDR2 is YNNKEL (reference sequence). The CDR3 sequence: CASSQGAGGNTGELFF. CDR3 coding DNA: TGTGCCAGCAGCCAAGGCGCGGGGGGGAACACCGGGGAGCTGTTTTTT.

This chain joins TRBV5-5 and TRBJ2-3; D is possibly TRBD1 (6 bases). CDR1 and CDR2 from the germline V gene are SGHKS and YYEKEE (reference sequence). This CDR3 spans 17 amino acids. Between the trimmed V and J ends, which lost 4 bases and 7 bases, there was a span of 25 bases. The CDR3 protein is CASSVLGVDRSIYTQYF. Written as DNA, the CDR3 is TGTGCCAGCAGCGTGCTGGGAGTGGACAGATCTATTTATACGCAGTATTTT.

The CDR3 nucleotides read TGTGCCAGCAGCCCCAGGGATTTAAGTAGCTATGGCTACACCTTC. Its protein is CASSPRDLSSYGYTF. The gene calls are TRBV9 and TRBJ1-2; the D gene is possibly TRBD1 (5 bases). V lost 4 bases and J lost 4, with 17 bases in between. This CDR3 has 15 amino acids. CDR1 and CDR2 from the germline V gene are SGDLS and YYNGEE.

The chain joins TRBV9 to TRBJ1-4; 8 positions agree with TRBD1. After removal of 0 bases from V and 5 bases from J, the junction contained 3 bases not matched to a gene. Per germline, CDR1 SGDLS and CDR2 YYNGEE. CDR3 length equals 15 residues. The CDR3 region is CASSVGDRPNEKLFF. CDR3 sequence (DNA): TGTGCCAGCAGCGTAGGGGACAGGCCCAATGAAAAACTGTTTTTT.

V and J are TRBV6-4 and TRBJ2-3; 7 nucleotides align to TRBD1. CDR1 is MRHNA, CDR2 SNTAGT, per germline. The J segment lost 6 bases and the V segment lost 6 bases, leaving 15 bases of the junction unmatched. The CDR3 has 16 amino acids. The CDR3 DNA follows: TGTGCCAGCAGCGACGGGACAGCCCTGAAAGTGGATACGCAGTATTTT. Translated, it gives CASSDGTALKVDTQYF.

This clone was found a few times. The rearrangement uses TRBV4-1 and TRBJ2-1; 8 bases line up with TRBD1. Trimming took 0 bases from V and 9 from J; bases not matched to a gene: 10. CDR1 and CDR2 (germline): MGHRA, YSYEKL. The CDR3 extends over 16 amino acids. DNA for the CDR3: TGCGCCAGCAGCCAAGAATGGACAGGGTATGCCGGTGAGCAGTTCTTC. Translation: CASSQEWTGYAGEQFF.